These 10 T cell receptor beta chains came from one sample sequenced in a study of CD8 T cells in ankylosing spondylitis. A single record per CDR3 protein comes from TCRdb applying MiXCR to the 5' RACE reads. The sample lists more than 650,000 distinct CDR3 sequences, 10% to 15% occurring once. These TCRs are of unknown antigen specificity. Whole-study results and caveats: Within ankylosing spondylitis blood, a TCR beta motif made up of roughly eight highly homologous variants appeared to be characteristic.

Material: blood, either unsorted or a sorted T cell fraction (not recorded which). These receptors were obtained from a male donor with ankylosing spondylitis.

This clonotype appeared a few times. The junction and the germline gene differ at one end; a read error may be behind it. The chain combines TRBV6-1 with TRBJ1-2; a weak D match, TRBD1 (6 bases). The length of the CDR3 is 13 residues. Germline CDR1 MNHNS, CDR2 SASEGT. The CDR3 DNA is TGTGCCAGCAGTAAACGACAGGACATAGGCTGCACCTTC. This gives the protein CASSKRQDIGCTF.

This clonotype was seen repeatedly, ten times or more. The V gene is TRBV5-1, the J gene TRBJ2-3; D is unresolved. CDR1 is SGHRS, CDR2 YFSETQ, per germline. The CDR3 is made up of 15 amino acids. Trimming cost V 3 bases and J 8 bases, with 19 bases left between them. DNA of the CDR3: TGCGCCAGCAGCTCCAAGGAGTCCGTGGTGGGTACGCAGTATTTT. Its protein product is CASSSKESVVGTQYF. The full variable domain, in which reference TRBV5-1 and TRBJ2-3 provide the parts outside the CDR3, is KAGVTQTPRYLIKTRGQQVTLSCSPISGHRSVSWYQQTPGQGLQFLFEYFSETQRNKGNFPGRFSGRQFSNSRSEMNVSTLELGDSALYLCASSSKESVVGTQYFGPGTRLTVL.

This clonotype was counted a few times. The genes are TRBV6-5 and TRBJ2-3; 7 nucleotides line up with TRBD2. Germline V gene lookup returns CDR1 MNHEY and CDR2 SVGAGI. V was pared by 2 bases and J by 6 bases, with 5 bases of the junction left unmatched. The CDR3 sequence is 14 residues long. CDR3 in DNA: TGTGCCAGCAGTTACAGGCGGGAGTATGATACGCAGTATTTT. Translating it yields CASSYRREYDTQYF.

The rearrangement uses TRBV4-2 and TRBJ2-2; 9 nucleotides agree with TRBD1. This CDR3 has 16 residues. J lost 7 bases, V lost 4 bases, and 10 bases had no gene match. CDR1 LGHNA and CDR2 YNFKEQ come from the germline V gene. CDR3 nucleotides: TGTGCCAGCAGCCGAAGACAGGGGGAGGATGGCGGGGAGCTGTTTTTT. It is translated as CASSRRQGEDGGELFF.

This clonotype was counted at least ten times. The rearrangement links TRBV12-3 or TRBV12-4 to TRBJ1-1, with TRBD1 matching 8 bases. Unmatched junction bases numbered 15, after V lost 6 bases and J lost 3 bases. The length of the CDR3 is 17 residues. The CDR3 region is CASSLSDRGLRDTEAFF. The CDR3 DNA reads as TGTGCCAGCAGCTTATCAGACAGGGGCTTAAGGGACACTGAAGCTTTCTTT.

This clonotype occurred a few times. V gene TRBV30 combines with J gene TRBJ1-2; D remains unclear. CDR1 and CDR2 from the germline V gene are GTSNPN and SVGIG (reference sequence). With 3 bases removed from V and 2 bases from J, the gap between germline ends came to 7 bases. The CDR3 has 12 residues. Here the CDR3 DNA reads TGTGCCTGGAGCCCGGGGAACTATGGCTACACCTTC. Translated: CAWSPGNYGYTF.

This rearrangement joins TRBV20-1 to TRBJ1-2; maybe TRBD1 (6 bases). This CDR3 has 15 residues. CDR1 is DFQATT, CDR2 SNEGSKA, per germline (reference sequence). The V end was cut by 1 base, the J end by 8 bases, with 20 bases between. DNA of the CDR3: TGCAGTGCTAGAGTAAGAGTGGGGGGCCTTCTAGGCTACACCTTC. Translated, it gives CSARVRVGGLLGYTF.

This clonotype appeared a few times. V and J are TRBV20-1 and TRBJ2-7, with D possibly called TRBD1 or TRBD2 (5 bases each). This CDR3 is 14 amino acids long. With 3 bases removed from V and 6 bases from J, the gap between germline ends came to 18 bases. Germline lookup yields CDR1 DFQATT and CDR2 SNEGSKA (reference sequence). CDR3 DNA sequence: TGCAGTGCTAGGCCGGGCTTTTATGGGGGCGAGCAGTACTTC. This translates into CSARPGFYGGEQYF.

This clonotype has more than one count but fewer than ten. V is TRBV7-2 and J is TRBJ2-2; TRBD1 agrees at 7 bases. V trimming: 5 bases; J trimming: 4 bases; junction bases outside the gene matches: 7. Germline V gene data show CDR1 as SGHTA and CDR2 as FQGNSA. The CDR3 totals 15 residues. The CDR3 region has the DNA TGTGCCAGCAGCCCAGGACAGGTGATCACCGGGGAGCTGTTTTTT. This translates into CASSPGQVITGELFF.

This clonotype was seen a few times. The rearrangement uses TRBV6-2 or TRBV6-3 and TRBJ2-6; D is unresolved. Germline assignment: CDR1 MNHEY and CDR2 SVGEGT. The CDR3 spans 17 residues. V dropped 2 bases and J dropped 3 bases, with 14 bases sitting between them. As DNA, the CDR3 is TGTGCCAGCAGTTACACCGCGTTCAGACTTGGGGCCAACGTCCTGACTTTC. Translating it yields CASSYTAFRLGANVLTF.